Included here is one T cell receptor (beta chain) sequence, with context. The antigen is unknown. As it was prepared, the TCRbeta library received unique molecular identifiers. TCRdb redid the calling of the PCR reads with MiXCR, one entry per CDR3 protein. This table has about 580,000 distinct CDR3 sequences, around 23% appearing once. The sample originates from a study of T-cell reconstitution after alpha-beta-depleted transplantation in children. Deletions cut 3 bases from V and 0 bases from J, with 8 bases between. The CDR3 runs to 13 residues. Per the germline V gene, CDR1 is DFQATT and CDR2 is SNEGSKA (reference sequence). Study conclusions and caveats: Most T-cell counts and diversity one year after the transplant came from T cells that were newly produced.

The receptor was derived from a boy in the first two years of life who had a stem cell transplant for acute myeloid leukemia, so the T cells may come from the graft donor. The chain is built from TRBV20-1 and TRBJ1-1; D call uncertain. The material was PBMCs, mostly from graft donor cells, obtained 360 days after TCRalphabeta/CD19-depleted stem cell transplant. CDR3 sequence reads: CSASSVVNTEAFF. Here the CDR3 DNA reads TGCAGTGCTAGCTCCGTGGTGAACACTGAAGCTTTCTTT.